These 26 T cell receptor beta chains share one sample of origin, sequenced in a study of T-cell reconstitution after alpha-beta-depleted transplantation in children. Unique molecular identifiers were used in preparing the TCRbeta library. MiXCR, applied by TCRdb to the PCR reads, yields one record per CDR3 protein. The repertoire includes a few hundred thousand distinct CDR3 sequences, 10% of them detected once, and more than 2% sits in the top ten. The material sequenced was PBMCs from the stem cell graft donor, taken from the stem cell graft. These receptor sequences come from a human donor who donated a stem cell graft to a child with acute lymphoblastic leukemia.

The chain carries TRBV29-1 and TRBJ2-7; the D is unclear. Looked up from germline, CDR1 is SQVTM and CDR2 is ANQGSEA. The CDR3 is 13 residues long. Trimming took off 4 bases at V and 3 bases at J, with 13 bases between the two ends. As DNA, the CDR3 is TGCAGCGTTGGGAATCGGGCGCTCTACGAGCAGTACTTC. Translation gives CSVGNRALYEQYF.

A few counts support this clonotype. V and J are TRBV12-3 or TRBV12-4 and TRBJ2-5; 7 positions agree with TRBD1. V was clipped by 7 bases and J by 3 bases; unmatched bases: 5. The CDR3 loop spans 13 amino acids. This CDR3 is CASIPQGEETQYF. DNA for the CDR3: TGTGCCAGCATCCCTCAGGGGGAAGAGACCCAGTACTTC.

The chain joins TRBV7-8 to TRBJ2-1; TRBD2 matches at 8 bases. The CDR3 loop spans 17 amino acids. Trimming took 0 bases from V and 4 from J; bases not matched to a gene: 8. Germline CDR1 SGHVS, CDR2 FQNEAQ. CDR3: CASSLARISGKYNEQFF. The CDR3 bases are TGTGCCAGCAGCTTAGCGCGCATTAGCGGGAAATACAATGAGCAGTTCTTC.

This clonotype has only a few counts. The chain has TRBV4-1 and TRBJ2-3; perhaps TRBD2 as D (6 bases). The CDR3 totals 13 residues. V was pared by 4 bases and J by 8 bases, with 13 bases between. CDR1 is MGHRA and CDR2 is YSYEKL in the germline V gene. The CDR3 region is CASSPRPEGTQYF. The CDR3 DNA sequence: TGCGCCAGCAGCCCCCGTCCGGAGGGTACGCAGTATTTT.

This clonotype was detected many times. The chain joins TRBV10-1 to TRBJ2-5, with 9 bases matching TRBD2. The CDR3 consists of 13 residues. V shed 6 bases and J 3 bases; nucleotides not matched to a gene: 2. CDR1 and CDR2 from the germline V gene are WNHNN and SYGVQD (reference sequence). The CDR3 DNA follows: TGCGCCAGCAGCAGGACTAGCGAAGAGACCCAGTACTTC. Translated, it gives CASSRTSEETQYF.

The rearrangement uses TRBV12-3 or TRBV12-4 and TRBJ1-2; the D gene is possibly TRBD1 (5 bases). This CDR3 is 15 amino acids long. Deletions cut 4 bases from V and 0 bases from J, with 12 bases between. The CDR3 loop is CASSWDGKANYGYTF. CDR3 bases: TGTGCCAGCAGTTGGGACGGTAAAGCTAACTATGGCTACACCTTC.

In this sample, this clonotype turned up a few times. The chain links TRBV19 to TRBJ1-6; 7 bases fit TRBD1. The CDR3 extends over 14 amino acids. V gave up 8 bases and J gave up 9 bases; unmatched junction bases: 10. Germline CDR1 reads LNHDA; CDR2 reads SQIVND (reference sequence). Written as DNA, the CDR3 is TGTGCCAGTTCCAGGGGGGACGGGATTTCACCCCTCCACTTT. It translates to CASSRGDGISPLHF.

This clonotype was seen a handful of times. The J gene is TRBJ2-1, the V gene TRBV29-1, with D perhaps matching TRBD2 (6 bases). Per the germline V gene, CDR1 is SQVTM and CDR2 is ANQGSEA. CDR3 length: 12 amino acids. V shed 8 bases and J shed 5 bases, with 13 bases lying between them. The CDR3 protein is CSLIPGDNEQFF. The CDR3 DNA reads TGCAGCTTGATTCCGGGGGACAATGAGCAGTTCTTC.

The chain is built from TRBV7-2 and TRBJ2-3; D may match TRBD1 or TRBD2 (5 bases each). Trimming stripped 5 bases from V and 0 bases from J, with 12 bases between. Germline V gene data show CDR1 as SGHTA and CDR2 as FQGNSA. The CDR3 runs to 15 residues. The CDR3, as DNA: TGTGCCAGCAGCCCGGGACCAATAAGCACAGATACGCAGTATTTT. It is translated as CASSPGPISTDTQYF.

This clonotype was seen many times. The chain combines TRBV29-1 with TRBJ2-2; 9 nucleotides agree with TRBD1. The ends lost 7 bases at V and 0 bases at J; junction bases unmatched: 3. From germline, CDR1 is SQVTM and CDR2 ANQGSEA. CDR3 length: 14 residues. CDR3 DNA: TGCAGCGCCGGACAGGGGACGAACACCGGGGAGCTGTTTTTT. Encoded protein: CSAGQGTNTGELFF.

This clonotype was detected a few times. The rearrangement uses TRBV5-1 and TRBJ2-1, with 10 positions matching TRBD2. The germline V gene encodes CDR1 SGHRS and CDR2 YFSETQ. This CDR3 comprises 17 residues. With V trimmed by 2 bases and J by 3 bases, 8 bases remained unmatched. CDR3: CASSLGLADGSYNEQFF. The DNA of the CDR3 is TGCGCCAGCAGCTTAGGACTAGCGGACGGGAGCTACAATGAGCAGTTCTTC.

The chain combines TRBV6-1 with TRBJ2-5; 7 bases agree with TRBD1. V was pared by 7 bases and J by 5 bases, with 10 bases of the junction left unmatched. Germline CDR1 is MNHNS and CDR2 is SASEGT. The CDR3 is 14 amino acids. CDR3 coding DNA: TGTGCCAGCACCACGACAGGGTCCAAGGAGACCCAGTACTTC. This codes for CASTTTGSKETQYF.

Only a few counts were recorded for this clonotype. The CDR3 DNA reads TGTGCCAGTAGTACCACCCCCAGCGTCGAGCAGTACTTC. Its protein product is CASSTTPSVEQYF. The chain combines TRBV19 with TRBJ2-7, with D unclear. Germline-derived CDR1 and CDR2 are LNHDA and SQIVND (reference sequence). Trimming left V 4 bases short and J 6 bases short, with 13 bases between. CDR3 length: 13 residues.

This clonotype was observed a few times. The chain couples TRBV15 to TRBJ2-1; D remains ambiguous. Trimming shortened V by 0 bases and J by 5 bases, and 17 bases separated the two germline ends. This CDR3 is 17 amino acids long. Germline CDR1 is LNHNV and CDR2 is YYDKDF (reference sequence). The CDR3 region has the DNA TGTGCCACCAGCAGAGATTTCGAGACCCCACCCCACAATGAGCAGTTCTTC. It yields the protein CATSRDFETPPHNEQFF.

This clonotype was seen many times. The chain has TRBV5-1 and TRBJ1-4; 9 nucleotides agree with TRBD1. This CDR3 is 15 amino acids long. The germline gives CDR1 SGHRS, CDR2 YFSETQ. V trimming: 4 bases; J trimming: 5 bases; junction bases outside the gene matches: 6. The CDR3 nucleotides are TGCGCCAGCAGCGGTAGGACAGGGGAAAATGAAAAACTGTTTTTT. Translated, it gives CASSGRTGENEKLFF.

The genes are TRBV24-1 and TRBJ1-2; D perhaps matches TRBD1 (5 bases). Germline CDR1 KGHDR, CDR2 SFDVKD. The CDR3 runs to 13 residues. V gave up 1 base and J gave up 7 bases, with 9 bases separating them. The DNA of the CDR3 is TGTGCCACCAGTGATTTCGGTGGGGGTGGCTACACCTTC. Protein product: CATSDFGGGGYTF.

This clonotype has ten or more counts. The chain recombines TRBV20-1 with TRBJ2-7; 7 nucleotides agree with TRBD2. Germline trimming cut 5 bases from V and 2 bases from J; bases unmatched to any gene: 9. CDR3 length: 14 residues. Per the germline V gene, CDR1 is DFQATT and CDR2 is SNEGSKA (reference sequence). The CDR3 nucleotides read TGCAGTGCTGGGCCGACTAGCTTTGCCTACGAGCAGTACTTC. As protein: CSAGPTSFAYEQYF.

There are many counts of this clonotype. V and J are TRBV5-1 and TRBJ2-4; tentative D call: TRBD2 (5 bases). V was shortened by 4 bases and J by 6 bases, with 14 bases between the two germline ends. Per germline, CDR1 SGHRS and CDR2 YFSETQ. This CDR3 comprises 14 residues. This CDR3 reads CASSIFGTRNIQYF. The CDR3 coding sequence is TGCGCCAGCAGCATCTTCGGAACTAGAAACATTCAGTACTTC.

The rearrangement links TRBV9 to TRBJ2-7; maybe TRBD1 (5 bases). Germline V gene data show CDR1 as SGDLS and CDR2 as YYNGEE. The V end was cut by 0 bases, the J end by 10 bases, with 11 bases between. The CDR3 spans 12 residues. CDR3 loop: CASSVVGREQYF. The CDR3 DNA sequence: TGTGCCAGCAGCGTAGTAGGCAGGGAACAGTACTTC.

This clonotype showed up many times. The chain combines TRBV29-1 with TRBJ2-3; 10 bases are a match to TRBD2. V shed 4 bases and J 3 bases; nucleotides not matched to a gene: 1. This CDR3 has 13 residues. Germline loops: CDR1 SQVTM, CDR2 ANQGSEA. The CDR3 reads CSVVAGGTDTQYF. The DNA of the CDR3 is TGCAGCGTTGTAGCGGGAGGAACAGATACGCAGTATTTT.

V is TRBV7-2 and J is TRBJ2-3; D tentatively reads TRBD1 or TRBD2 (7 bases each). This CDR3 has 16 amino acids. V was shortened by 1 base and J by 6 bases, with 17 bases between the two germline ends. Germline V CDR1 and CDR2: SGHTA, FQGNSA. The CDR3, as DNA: TGTGCCAGCAGCTTAGGAGGGAGGGCAGGGGGTGATACGCAGTATTTT. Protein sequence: CASSLGGRAGGDTQYF. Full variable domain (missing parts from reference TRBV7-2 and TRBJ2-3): GAGVSQSPSNKVTEKGKDVELRCDPISGHTALYWYRQSLGQGLEFLIYFQGNSAPDKSGLPSDRFSAERTGGSVSTLTIQRTQQEDSAVYLCASSLGGRAGGDTQYFGPGTRLTVL.

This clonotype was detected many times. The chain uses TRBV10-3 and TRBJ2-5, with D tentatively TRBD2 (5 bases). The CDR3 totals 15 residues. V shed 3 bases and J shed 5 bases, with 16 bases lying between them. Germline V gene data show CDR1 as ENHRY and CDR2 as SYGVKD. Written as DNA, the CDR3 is TGTGCCATCAGTGATAATGTAGCGTCTCGGGAGACCCAGTACTTC. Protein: CAISDNVASRETQYF.

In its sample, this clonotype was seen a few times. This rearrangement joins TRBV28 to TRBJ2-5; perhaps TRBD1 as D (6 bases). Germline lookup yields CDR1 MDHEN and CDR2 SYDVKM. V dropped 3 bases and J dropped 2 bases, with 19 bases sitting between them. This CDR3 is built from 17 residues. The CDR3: CASSFLRTRRGQETQYF. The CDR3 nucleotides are TGTGCCAGCAGTTTTCTCCGAACGAGAAGGGGGCAAGAGACCCAGTACTTC.

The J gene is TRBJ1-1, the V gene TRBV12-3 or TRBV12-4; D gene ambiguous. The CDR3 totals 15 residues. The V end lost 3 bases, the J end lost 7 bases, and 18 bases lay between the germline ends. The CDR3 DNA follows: TGTGCCAGCAGTTTTCGCCAAGGAGGGCGGGGTGAAGCTTTCTTT. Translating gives CASSFRQGGRGEAFF.

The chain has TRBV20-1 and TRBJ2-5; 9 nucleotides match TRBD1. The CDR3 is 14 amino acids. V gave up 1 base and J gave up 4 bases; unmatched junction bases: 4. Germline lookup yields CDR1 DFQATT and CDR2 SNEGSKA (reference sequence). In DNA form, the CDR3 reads TGCAGTGCTAGAGCGACAGGGGGGAGAGAGACCCAGTACTTC. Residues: CSARATGGRETQYF.

Here the CDR3 reads CASSASSPVQALGYTF. CDR3 sequence (DNA): TGTGCCAGCAGCGCCTCGTCTCCAGTACAGGCCCTTGGCTACACCTTC. This rearrangement joins TRBV7-3 to TRBJ1-2, with D tentatively TRBD1 (5 bases). The V end lost 5 bases, the J end lost 7 bases, and 23 bases lay between the germline ends. Germline V gene lookup returns CDR1 SGHTA and CDR2 FQGTGA. This CDR3 is built from 16 residues.